This T cell receptor beta chain came from a study of blood T cell repertoires in COVID-19. Overall study: Sources were T cells, B-cell-depleted T cells, or PBMCs; the material itself was cDNA or gDNA.

In the original analysis: Amplification from reference gene primers served as the basis for estimated nucleated cell counts. Libraries were prepared by immunoSEQ multiplex PCR; TCRdb keeps only in-frame clonotypes and omits some of them. That table gives V, J and clone size, and the DNA gave D and trimming. The sample yields approximately 480,000 clones, roughly nine tenths seen once. Per the germline V gene, CDR1 is SGHDT and CDR2 is YYEEEE. Trimming shortened V by 0 bases and J by 6 bases, and 10 bases separated the two germline ends. This CDR3 is built from 13 residues. There are a few counts of this clone. Study members were between about 18 and 100 years old and lived in 20 to 30 US regions. Cohort 3 recovered donors had two negative PCRs, clearance, or symptom resolution.

The J gene is TRBJ2-7, the V gene TRBV5-6; TRBD2 might be the D (6 bases). The TCR comes from a woman under 30 who had recovered from COVID-19. Sequenced material: PBMCs or T cells enriched from blood (not recorded which). The CDR3 DNA reads TGTGCCAGCAGCTTGGGGTGGGGACTCGAGCAGTACTTC. This sequence encodes CASSLGWGLEQYF.